Sequencing of this T cell receptor beta chain was carried out in a study of blood T cell repertoires in COVID-19. Germline V gene lookup returns CDR1 PRHDT and CDR2 FYEKMQ (reference sequence). The CDR3 is made up of 15 amino acids. V was cut by 5 bases and J by 5 bases, with 19 bases left in between. Profiling relied on immunoSEQ multiplex PCR, and the TCRdb table lists in-frame clones only, not all of them. The sample holds 120,000 to 150,000 clones, over 75% seen once. The chain joins TRBV13 to TRBJ2-7; weak D call: TRBD2 (5 bases). This TCR derives from a woman aged 25 to 45 with acute COVID-19. Sequencing was carried out using PBMCs or T cells enriched from blood (not recorded which). CDR3 amino acids: CASSPIRFAGNEQYF. The CDR3 bases are TGTGCCAGCAGCCCCATCCGGTTTGCCGGGAACGAGCAGTACTTC.